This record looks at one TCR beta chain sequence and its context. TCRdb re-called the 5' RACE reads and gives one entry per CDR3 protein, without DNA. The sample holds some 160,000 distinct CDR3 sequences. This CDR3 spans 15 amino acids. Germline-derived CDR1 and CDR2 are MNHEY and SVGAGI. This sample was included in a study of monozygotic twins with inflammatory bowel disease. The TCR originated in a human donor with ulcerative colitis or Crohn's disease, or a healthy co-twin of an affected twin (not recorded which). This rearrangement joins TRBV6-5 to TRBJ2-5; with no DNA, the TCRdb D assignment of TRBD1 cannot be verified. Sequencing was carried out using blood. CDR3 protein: CASSYGRTQQETQYF.